This T cell receptor (beta chain) was profiled in a study of blood T cell repertoires in COVID-19 (dated by TCRdb to about 2020). About the investigation overall: Samples from collaborators originated in the United States, Italy and Spain and spanned both the acute and convalescent phases of COVID-19. The prospective study material was composed of cDNA or gDNA derived from T cells, B-cell-depleted T cells, or PBMCs. Subjects who had been exposed to COVID-19, were actively infected with it, or had recovered from it provided the deeply sampled blood TCRbeta repertoires that made up the dataset. The repertoires were released in a freely available public database intended as a resource for research on the immune response to SARS-CoV-2. The samples were drawn from two sources: the first 160 participants of the ongoing ImmuneRACE study, and 1,254 subjects contributed by 6 global collaborators. The sample metadata nearly always contained a de-identified subject ID, COVID-19 status, age in years and sex. Where available, HLA class I and class II types were obtained from metadata supplied by the sample provider rather than from assay-based typing.

Comment on this clone: Its antigen remains unidentified. Per-base quality was not reported, and no clone a single base away is much larger than it.

TCRbeta CDR3 regions were amplified from genomic DNA by means of the immunoSEQ Assay, a bias-controlled multiplex PCR. Per the authors' processing: Within the assay, amplification of reference gene primers was used to estimate how many nucleated cells each sample contained. To quantify the absolute abundance of each unique TCRbeta CDR3 rearrangement, sequence reads were collapsed and filtered. For each sample, productive Simpson clonality was calculated by taking the square root of Simpson's diversity index across productive rearrangements. Drawn from immuneACCESS, this table holds only the in-frame rearrangements with V and J called that TCRdb kept. Clones are partly lost; checked studies trace under half to an unresolved V gene and leave the rest unexplained. That table gives V, J and clone size, and the DNA gave D and trimming. This sample is represented by approximately 350,000 clones; more than 80% of them were singletons. Around 3% of the sample is taken by the ten largest.

In Seattle, one collaborating source enrolled patients while the infection was active and tracked those patients longitudinally over the course of disease. The collaborating institutions used their own protocols to collect whole blood in K2EDTA tubes. Collaborator samples were shipped for TCRbeta analysis as frozen whole blood, isolated PBMCs, or DNA extracted from either sample type. The germline V gene gives CDR1 as MGHRA and CDR2 as YSYEKL. V gives up 0 bases and J gives up 6 bases, and the segment between their germline ends measures 12 bases. The CDR3 sequence holds 15 residues, the cysteine and phenylalanine included. The DNA shown is the 45-base CDR3, in frame from base 1. What the work shows at the level of the full study, not this receptor alone: Clinical and demographic metadata were provided uncurated, with the amount varying by source and participant.

The sample comprised peripheral blood. This receptor chain uses TRBV4-1 and TRBJ1-5, with an unclear D gene assignment. This TCR derives from a woman aged 25 to 45 with COVID-19, enrolled during active disease. The DNA sequence is as follows: TGCGCCAGCAGCCAAGATGCCCGCCGAGGTCAGCCCCAGCATTTT. Translated, it reads CASSQDARRGQPQHF.